This T cell receptor (beta chain) was obtained from a study of T cell responses to AZD1222 COVID-19 vaccine. Germline CDR1 WSHSY, CDR2 SAAADI. With V trimmed by 6 bases and J by 4 bases, 4 bases remained unmatched. The CDR3 consists of 14 residues. Only in-frame clones appear in the TCRdb table, and some are missing; sequencing was by immunoSEQ multiplex PCR. Counted here are roughly 150,000 clones, approximately 92% occurring once; the ten biggest clones make up approximately 6.9%. The study, taken as a whole, reports: Vaccination with two AZD1222 doses was followed by a rise in Spike-specific TCR breadth and depth. Mapped onto spike, vaccine-associated CD4 TCRs spanned it and were dominant at 160-218 and 743-854.

This clone was counted once. The antigen remains undetermined. V is TRBV10-2 and J is TRBJ2-1; 9 bases line up with TRBD2. This receptor was obtained from an adult who received the AZD1222 COVID-19 vaccine. The material was peripheral blood, obtained 28 days after the second AZD1222 dose. The DNA of the CDR3 is TGCGCCAGCAGCCTAGCGGGGAGGTACAATGAGCAGTTCTTC. This sequence encodes CASSLAGRYNEQFF.